The 19 T cell receptor beta chains reported below all come from one sample, sequenced in a study of CD8+ T cells in alopecia areata. Sequencing templates came from extracted RNA that was reverse transcribed into cDNA. TCRdb keeps only in-frame clones here, not all; method: immunoSEQ multiplex PCR. In the table there are 150,000 to 200,000 clones, 50% to 70% of which are singletons. This specimen consisted of CD4+ T cells sorted from blood, obtained at week 0. The source is a human donor with alopecia areata.

The chain uses TRBV2 and TRBJ2-7; D perhaps matches TRBD1 (5 bases). The CDR3 consists of 14 residues. Germline CDR1 and CDR2: SNHLY and FYNNEI. The V and J ends lost 10 bases and 6 bases respectively, with 22 bases between them. Written as DNA, the CDR3 is TGTGCCACCCGTGAACTACAGGTCCCTCTCGAGCAGTACTTC. It encodes CATRELQVPLEQYF. Full variable domain (rest looked up from reference TRBV2 and TRBJ2-7): EPEVTQTPSHQVTQMGQEVILRCVPISNHLYFYWYRQILGQKVEFLVSFYNNEISEKSEIFDDQFSVERPDGSNFTLKIRSTKLEDSAMYFCATRELQVPLEQYFGPGTRLTVT.

CDR3 sequence reads: CASSPTDRGYEQYF. CDR3 bases: TGTGCCAGCAGCCCCACGGACAGGGGCTACGAGCAGTACTTC. The chain uses TRBV2 and TRBJ2-7; TRBD1 matches at 9 bases. This CDR3 comprises 14 residues. CDR1 is SNHLY, CDR2 FYNNEI, per germline. With V trimmed by 6 bases and J by 3 bases, 6 bases remained unmatched.

This chain links TRBV12-5 with TRBJ1-2, with D maybe TRBD1 (5 bases). The germline V gene has CDR1 LGHNT and CDR2 FRNRAP. The CDR3 covers 13 residues. Trimming took 2 bases from V and 6 from J, leaving 10 bases between them. CDR3 bases: TGTGCTAGTGGTTTGTTTGGGGCTCATGGCTACACCTTC. Translating gives CASGLFGAHGYTF.

The genes are TRBV30 and TRBJ2-5; TRBD2 aligns across 8 bases. With V trimmed by 8 bases and J by 5 bases, 10 bases remained unmatched. Germline V gene lookup returns CDR1 GTSNPN and CDR2 SVGIG (reference sequence). The CDR3 is 13 residues long. CDR3 DNA: TGTGCCGGACACCCGGGGGGGATGGAGACCCAGTACTTC. Amino acid sequence: CAGHPGGMETQYF.

This clone was picked up one time. The rearrangement uses TRBV11-3 and TRBJ1-2; D might be TRBD1 (5 bases). Trimming left V 5 bases short and J 2 bases short, with 9 bases between. This CDR3 spans 13 amino acids. Germline V gene sequence: CDR1 SGHNT, CDR2 YENEEA. The CDR3 bases are TGTGCCAGCAGCCGCGGGGGGAACTATGGCTACACCTTC. This encodes CASSRGGNYGYTF. The variable domain in full, completed from reference TRBV11-3 and TRBJ1-2, reads EAGVVQSPRYKIIEKKQPVAFWCNPISGHNTLYWYLQNLGQGPELLIRYENEEAVDDSQLPKDRFSAERLKGVDSTLKIQPAELGDSAVYLCASSRGGNYGYTFGSGTRLTVV.

V usage is TRBV18 and J usage is TRBJ1-2; a possible D gene is TRBD1 (6 bases). Per the germline V gene, CDR1 is KGHSH and CDR2 is LQKENI. The CDR3 runs to 15 residues. Trimming pared 2 bases from V and 4 bases from J, leaving 14 bases between. The CDR3 protein is CASSPARGSSYGYTF. CDR3 nucleotides: TGTGCCAGCTCACCAGCCAGGGGAAGCTCCTATGGCTACACCTTC.

The chain has TRBV13 and TRBJ2-3, with 10 nucleotides matching TRBD2. From germline, CDR1 is PRHDT and CDR2 FYEKMQ (reference sequence). The CDR3 consists of 17 residues. V dropped 6 bases and J dropped 5; count of bases not matched to a gene: 14. The CDR3, as DNA: TGTGCCAGCAGTTTACTCCTAACGGGACTAGCGAAAGATACGCAGTATTTT. Translation gives CASSLLLTGLAKDTQYF.

The chain's CDR3 is CASSLVGTEAFF. CDR3 DNA: TGTGCCAGCAGCTTAGTTGGCACTGAAGCTTTCTTT. The chain employs TRBV13 and TRBJ1-1, with D uncertain. The V gene lost 1 base and the J gene lost 4 bases, with 4 bases spanning the gap. Per the germline V gene, CDR1 is PRHDT and CDR2 is FYEKMQ (reference sequence). The CDR3 has 12 residues.

This clone came up a few times. The rearrangement joins TRBV5-1 to TRBJ1-1; D is undetermined. This CDR3 contains 13 residues. Looked up from germline, CDR1 is SGHRS and CDR2 is YFSETQ. Trimming removed 5 bases at V and 1 base at J, with 9 bases between. In DNA form, the CDR3 reads TGCGCCAGCAGTTTAAAGGGGAACACTGAAGCTTTCTTT. Translation gives CASSLKGNTEAFF.

The chain joins TRBV4-2 to TRBJ1-2; 8 nucleotides align to TRBD1. V trimming: 1 base; J trimming: 0 bases; junction bases outside the gene matches: 7. This CDR3 region has 17 residues. Germline V gene data show CDR1 as LGHNA and CDR2 as YNFKEQ. The CDR3 nucleotides read TGTGCCAGCAGCCAAGTTGGACAGGGCACTTCTAACTATGGCTACACCTTC. It yields the protein CASSQVGQGTSNYGYTF.

This clone was detected only a few times. The V and J genes are TRBV30 and TRBJ2-7; D uncertain. V lost 0 bases, J lost 0 bases, and 9 bases lay in between. Germline V gene data show CDR1 as GTSNPN and CDR2 as SVGIG (reference sequence). This CDR3 region has 14 residues. The CDR3 here is CAWSVPAASYEQYF. In nucleotides, the CDR3 is TGTGCCTGGAGTGTACCGGCAGCCTCCTACGAGCAGTACTTC.

This chain joins TRBV4-1 and TRBJ2-3; perhaps D is TRBD1 or TRBD2 (5 bases each). Germline CDR1 and CDR2: MGHRA and YSYEKL. The CDR3 runs 16 residues. The V gene lost 4 bases and the J gene lost 3 bases, with 17 bases spanning the gap. For the CDR3, the DNA is TGCGCCAGCAGCCGTTTGCCGGGACCGAGAACAGATACGCAGTATTTT. Translation: CASSRLPGPRTDTQYF.

The CDR3 is CAGGQENNSPLHF. The CDR3 DNA sequence: TGTGCCGGGGGACAGGAGAATAATTCACCCCTCCACTTT. V usage is TRBV2 and J usage is TRBJ1-6, with 8 nucleotides matching TRBD1. This CDR3 region has 13 residues. CDR1 and CDR2 from the germline V gene are SNHLY and FYNNEI. V shed 11 bases, J shed 5 bases, and the junction held 5 bases outside the gene matches.

J is TRBJ2-5 and V is TRBV6-5; D unclear. CDR1 is MNHEY, CDR2 SVGAGI, per germline. This CDR3 region has 14 residues. V lost 0 bases and J 4 bases, leaving 9 bases between the germline ends. CDR3 sequence: CASSYSGNPETQYF. Written as DNA, the CDR3 is TGTGCCAGCAGTTACTCGGGGAACCCAGAGACCCAGTACTTC.

In its sample, this clone was seen a few times. The chain recombines TRBV15 with TRBJ1-1; no definite D call. CDR3 length: 13 residues. Per the germline V gene, CDR1 is LNHNV and CDR2 is YYDKDF (reference sequence). Trimming shortened V by 1 base and J by 1 base, and 4 bases separated the two germline ends. This CDR3 is CATSRAPNTEAFF. DNA of the CDR3: TGTGCCACCAGCAGAGCGCCGAACACTGAAGCTTTCTTT.

This chain links TRBV30 with TRBJ2-5; 12 bases are a match to TRBD1. After removal of 2 bases from V and 5 bases from J, the junction contained 6 bases not matched to a gene. Germline V gene sequence: CDR1 GTSNPN, CDR2 SVGIG (reference sequence). This CDR3 is 15 amino acids long. The DNA for the CDR3 is TGTGCCTGGAGTTCCTCCGGGACAGGGGGCGAGACCCAGTACTTC. Translated, it gives CAWSSSGTGGETQYF.

The chain is built from TRBV9 and TRBJ1-1; D is undetermined. V was clipped by 4 bases and J by 6 bases, with 13 bases between them. Per germline, CDR1 SGDLS and CDR2 YYNGEE. The CDR3 sequence is 13 residues long. The CDR3 loop reads CASSPGGSPEAFF. CDR3 in DNA: TGTGCCAGCAGCCCCGGAGGTAGCCCTGAAGCTTTCTTT.

The chain couples TRBV6-5 to TRBJ1-1; no clear D. Germline V gene data show CDR1 as MNHEY and CDR2 as SVGAGI. There are 13 residues in the CDR3. The V and J ends lost 7 bases and 1 base respectively, with 10 bases between them. The CDR3 DNA is TGTGCCAGCACCCTGCGGGCGAACACTGAAGCTTTCTTT. It translates to CASTLRANTEAFF.

The chain uses TRBV30 and TRBJ1-1; D unresolved. The V end lost 2 bases, the J end lost 7 bases, and 8 bases lay between the germline ends. The CDR3 length is 11 residues. Germline CDR1 GTSNPN, CDR2 SVGIG (reference sequence). CDR3: CAWSIRNEAFF. Here the CDR3 DNA reads TGTGCCTGGAGTATCCGGAATGAAGCTTTCTTT.